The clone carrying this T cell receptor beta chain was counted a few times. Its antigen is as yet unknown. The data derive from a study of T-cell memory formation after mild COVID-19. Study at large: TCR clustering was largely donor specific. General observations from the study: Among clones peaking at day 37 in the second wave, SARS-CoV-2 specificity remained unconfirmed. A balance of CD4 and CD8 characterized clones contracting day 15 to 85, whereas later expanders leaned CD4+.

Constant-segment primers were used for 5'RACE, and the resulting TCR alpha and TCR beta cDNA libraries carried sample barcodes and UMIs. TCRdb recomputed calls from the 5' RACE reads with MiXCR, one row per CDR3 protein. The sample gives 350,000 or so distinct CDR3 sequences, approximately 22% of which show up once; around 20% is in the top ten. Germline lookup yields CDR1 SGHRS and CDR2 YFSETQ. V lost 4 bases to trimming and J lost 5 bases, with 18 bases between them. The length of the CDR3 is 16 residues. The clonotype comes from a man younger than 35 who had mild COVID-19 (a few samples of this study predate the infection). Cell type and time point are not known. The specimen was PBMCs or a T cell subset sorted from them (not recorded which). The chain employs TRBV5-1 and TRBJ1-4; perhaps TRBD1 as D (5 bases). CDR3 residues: CASSRTSNWPNEKLFF. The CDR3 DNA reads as TGCGCCAGCAGCCGGACATCCAATTGGCCAAATGAAAAACTGTTTTTT.